This TCR beta chain was observed in a study of blood T cell repertoires in COVID-19. The CDR3 loop spans 12 amino acids. Looked up from germline, CDR1 is LGHDT and CDR2 is YNNKEL (reference sequence). Libraries were prepared by immunoSEQ multiplex PCR; TCRdb keeps only in-frame clonotypes and omits some of them. The sample includes around 90,000 clones, 80% of them seen just once. As regards this clone: One end of the junction fails to match germline, which may point to a read error.

V is TRBV3-1 (or the pseudogene TRBV3-2) and J is TRBJ2-7; the match to TRBD2 covers 7 bases. This TCR derives from a human donor in a cohort sampled during active COVID-19. Material for sequencing was peripheral blood. For the CDR3, the DNA is TGTGCCAGCAGCCAAGATAAGGGTGGGAGGGACTTC. Amino acids: CASSQDKGGRDF.